This TCR beta chain was sequenced in a study of spatial heterogeneity in lung cancer. Across the whole study: Alpha-chain sequences were detected in numbers that were consistently lower than beta-chain sequences.

Documented time point: sample taken at primary tumor resection. Whole RNA was taken from tumor, nontumor lung or frozen PBMC; it was then sequenced unsorted. The V end lost 5 bases, the J end lost 2 bases, and 16 bases lay between the germline ends. This CDR3 contains 16 residues. CDR1 is MNHEY and CDR2 is SVGAGI in the germline V gene. TCRdb fed the 5' RACE reads into MiXCR, producing one record per CDR3 protein. Counted here are around 30,000 distinct CDR3 sequences, around 9.2% occurring once; the ten biggest clones make up under 40%. This clonotype came up many times. The origin of this receptor is a female donor with early-stage non-small cell lung cancer. The input for sequencing was PBMCs, taken at surgery. The rearrangement uses TRBV6-5 and TRBJ1-5; D not certain. The CDR3 is CASSPKPRRGNQPQHF. CDR3 nucleotides: TGTGCCAGCAGTCCCAAGCCACGACGGGGCAATCAGCCCCAGCATTTT.